This is a list of T cell receptor beta chains from one sample in a study of blood T cell repertoires in COVID-19. Libraries were prepared by immunoSEQ multiplex PCR; TCRdb keeps only in-frame clonotypes and omits some of them. This repertoire shows approximately 300,000 clones, roughly 90% found once; its top ten account for about 0.8%. Sequencing used peripheral blood. The receptor set was obtained from a man aged 25-40 years with acute or convalescent COVID-19. CDR3s include the opening cysteine and the closing phenylalanine or tryptophan. Fields, in order: V gene, D gene, clone size, J gene, CDR3 protein, CDR3 DNA. The D gene is left open where the match is weak. Not every row has a clone size; where given, it reads once, few, many or a size class.

V gene: TRBV5-1
D gene: .
clone size: .
J gene: TRBJ2-7
CDR3 protein: CASSLDLYEQYF
CDR3 DNA: TGCGCCAGCAGCTTGGATCTTTACGAGCAGTACTTC

V gene: TRBV19
D gene: .
clone size: .
J gene: TRBJ1-5
CDR3 protein: CASSRRDSNQPQHF
CDR3 DNA: TGTGCCAGTAGCCGACGGGATAGCAATCAGCCCCAGCATTTT

V gene: TRBV10-3
D gene: TRBD2
clone size: .
J gene: TRBJ2-3
CDR3 protein: CAIGTLGASGTDTQYF
CDR3 DNA: TGTGCCATCGGGACCTTGGGGGCTAGCGGGACCGATACGCAGTATTTT

V gene: TRBV19
D gene: TRBD1
clone size: .
J gene: TRBJ2-7
CDR3 protein: CASSTTGAYEQYF
CDR3 DNA: TGTGCCAGTAGTACGACAGGGGCCTACGAGCAGTACTTC

V gene: TRBV7-2
D gene: TRBD2
clone size: .
J gene: TRBJ2-1
CDR3 protein: CASSFTSGGYNEQFF
CDR3 DNA: TGTGCCAGCAGCTTCACTAGCGGGGGCTACAATGAGCAGTTCTTC

V gene: TRBV18
D gene: .
clone size: .
J gene: TRBJ2-1
CDR3 protein: CASSPSRVELNEQFF
CDR3 DNA: TGTGCCAGCTCACCATCCAGGGTTGAACTCAATGAGCAGTTCTTC

V gene: TRBV6-2/TRBV6-3
D gene: .
clone size: .
J gene: TRBJ2-7
CDR3 protein: CASSYVGGSYEQYF
CDR3 DNA: TGTGCCAGCAGTTACGTTGGGGGGAGCTACGAGCAGTACTTC

V gene: TRBV14
D gene: .
clone size: .
J gene: TRBJ2-7
CDR3 protein: CASSRVGGGYEQYF
CDR3 DNA: TGTGCCAGCAGCCGGGTAGGGGGGGGCTACGAGCAGTACTTC

V gene: TRBV7-2
D gene: TRBD2
clone size: .
J gene: TRBJ2-3
CDR3 protein: CASSTQGRADTQYF
CDR3 DNA: TGTGCCAGCAGTACACAAGGGAGGGCAGATACGCAGTATTTT

V gene: TRBV4-2
D gene: TRBD1
clone size: .
J gene: TRBJ2-3
CDR3 protein: CASSQGGDRGFDTQYF
CDR3 DNA: TGTGCCAGCAGCCAAGGTGGAGACAGGGGCTTTGATACGCAGTATTTT

V gene: TRBV27
D gene: TRBD1
clone size: .
J gene: TRBJ2-3
CDR3 protein: CASSLESTGTGVFSTDTQYF
CDR3 DNA: TGTGCCAGCAGCCTTGAATCTACCGGGACAGGGGTTTTTAGCACAGATACGCAGTATTTT

V gene: TRBV18
D gene: TRBD1
clone size: .
J gene: TRBJ1-1
CDR3 protein: CASSPTGTVQHTEAFF
CDR3 DNA: TGTGCCAGCTCACCAACCGGGACAGTACAACACACTGAAGCTTTCTTT

V gene: TRBV19
D gene: .
clone size: .
J gene: TRBJ1-5
CDR3 protein: CASSIEPGGGRYQPQHF
CDR3 DNA: TGTGCCAGTAGTATTGAGCCGGGCGGGGGCCGTTATCAGCCCCAGCATTTT

V gene: TRBV5-1
D gene: .
clone size: .
J gene: TRBJ2-3
CDR3 protein: CASSPTGDTDTQYF
CDR3 DNA: TGCGCCAGCAGCCCAACCGGGGACACAGATACGCAGTATTTT

V gene: TRBV11-2
D gene: .
clone size: .
J gene: TRBJ2-7
CDR3 protein: CASSLDGPAAYEQYF
CDR3 DNA: TGTGCCAGCAGCTTAGACGGTCCAGCGGCCTACGAGCAGTACTTC

V gene: TRBV6-5
D gene: TRBD1
clone size: .
J gene: TRBJ2-7
CDR3 protein: CASSLTGVYEQYF
CDR3 DNA: TGTGCCAGCAGTCTAACAGGGGTCTACGAGCAGTACTTC

V gene: TRBV7-8
D gene: TRBD1
clone size: .
J gene: TRBJ1-3
CDR3 protein: CASSLDGTAGNTIYF
CDR3 DNA: TGTGCCAGCAGCTTAGATGGGACAGCTGGAAACACCATATATTTT

V gene: TRBV6-5
D gene: .
clone size: .
J gene: TRBJ1-4
CDR3 protein: CASSPIRNGEKLFF
CDR3 DNA: TGTGCCAGCAGTCCTATCCGGAACGGGGAAAAACTGTTTTTT

V gene: TRBV3-1/TRBV3-2
D gene: .
clone size: .
J gene: TRBJ2-3
CDR3 protein: CASSRGRTGGHYTDTQYF
CDR3 DNA: TGTGCCAGCAGCCGAGGTAGGACGGGGGGCCACTACACAGATACGCAGTATTTT

V gene: TRBV5-1
D gene: .
clone size: .
J gene: TRBJ2-3
CDR3 protein: CASGGPSTDTQYF
CDR3 DNA: TGCGCCAGCGGGGGCCCAAGCACAGATACGCAGTATTTT

V gene: TRBV7-8
D gene: .
clone size: .
J gene: TRBJ2-5
CDR3 protein: CASSFSREETQYF
CDR3 DNA: TGTGCCAGCAGCTTCTCCAGGGAAGAGACCCAGTACTTC

V gene: TRBV27
D gene: TRBD1
clone size: .
J gene: TRBJ1-1
CDR3 protein: CASSWRQGMNTEAFF
CDR3 DNA: TGTGCCAGCAGTTGGCGACAGGGCATGAACACTGAAGCTTTCTTT

V gene: TRBV30
D gene: .
clone size: .
J gene: TRBJ2-5
CDR3 protein: CAWRRSALETQYF
CDR3 DNA: TGTGCCTGGAGACGCAGTGCTTTGGAGACCCAGTACTTC

V gene: TRBV11-2
D gene: .
clone size: .
J gene: TRBJ2-1
CDR3 protein: CASSLDFLNEQFF
CDR3 DNA: TGTGCCAGCAGCTTAGATTTCCTCAATGAGCAGTTCTTC

V gene: TRBV18
D gene: .
clone size: .
J gene: TRBJ1-4
CDR3 protein: CASSPSQAEEKLFF
CDR3 DNA: TGTGCCAGCTCACCATCGCAGGCCGAGGAAAAACTGTTTTTT

V gene: TRBV29-1
D gene: .
clone size: .
J gene: TRBJ1-4
CDR3 protein: CSVGDTLEKLFF
CDR3 DNA: TGCAGCGTGGGGGACACCCTCGAAAAACTGTTTTTT

V gene: TRBV6-5
D gene: .
clone size: .
J gene: TRBJ2-1
CDR3 protein: CASRQSSYNEQFF
CDR3 DNA: TGTGCCAGCAGACAGAGCTCCTACAATGAGCAGTTCTTC

V gene: TRBV16
D gene: .
clone size: .
J gene: TRBJ2-1
CDR3 protein: CASSLLNPGTPYNEQFF
CDR3 DNA: TGTGCCAGCAGCCTTTTAAACCCCGGGACACCCTACAATGAGCAGTTCTTC

V gene: TRBV28
D gene: .
clone size: .
J gene: TRBJ1-4
CDR3 protein: CASSSLTVPNEKLFF
CDR3 DNA: TGTGCCAGCAGTTCCCTGACAGTGCCTAATGAAAAACTGTTTTTT

V gene: TRBV7-8
D gene: TRBD1
clone size: .
J gene: TRBJ1-1
CDR3 protein: CASSASTGGNTEAFF
CDR3 DNA: TGTGCCAGCAGCGCATCGACAGGGGGAAACACTGAAGCTTTCTTT

V gene: TRBV19
D gene: .
clone size: .
J gene: TRBJ1-5
CDR3 protein: CASSLSAWPQHF
CDR3 DNA: TGTGCCAGTAGTCTGAGTGCTTGGCCCCAGCATTTT

V gene: TRBV6-5
D gene: .
clone size: .
J gene: TRBJ2-2
CDR3 protein: CASRGGTGELFF
CDR3 DNA: TGTGCCAGCAGGGGGGGAACCGGGGAGCTGTTTTTT

V gene: TRBV7-3
D gene: .
clone size: .
J gene: TRBJ2-3
CDR3 protein: CASSSGLDTQYF
CDR3 DNA: TGTGCCAGCAGTAGCGGTTTAGATACGCAGTATTTT

V gene: TRBV18
D gene: TRBD2
clone size: .
J gene: TRBJ2-3
CDR3 protein: CASSPGPGLGLGNTQYF
CDR3 DNA: TGTGCCAGCTCACCAGGCCCGGGACTAGGGTTGGGGAATACGCAGTATTTT

V gene: TRBV5-5
D gene: .
clone size: .
J gene: TRBJ1-1
CDR3 protein: CASSLRTPSTEAFF
CDR3 DNA: TGTGCCAGCAGCTTGAGGACACCGAGCACTGAAGCTTTCTTT

V gene: TRBV9
D gene: .
clone size: .
J gene: TRBJ1-6
CDR3 protein: CASSRRDQGGSPLHF
CDR3 DNA: TGTGCCAGCAGCAGGAGGGACCAGGGCGGTTCACCCCTCCACTTT

V gene: TRBV4-1
D gene: .
clone size: .
J gene: TRBJ1-2
CDR3 protein: CASSQDGQLAGYTF
CDR3 DNA: TGCGCCAGCAGCCAAGATGGGCAGCTGGCTGGCTACACCTTC

V gene: TRBV9
D gene: TRBD1
clone size: .
J gene: TRBJ2-2
CDR3 protein: CASSSDRVSGELFF
CDR3 DNA: TGTGCCAGCAGCTCGGACAGGGTGAGCGGGGAGCTGTTTTTT

V gene: TRBV10-3
D gene: .
clone size: .
J gene: TRBJ2-7
CDR3 protein: CAISESGGRSYEQYF
CDR3 DNA: TGTGCCATCAGTGAGTCGGGGGGAAGGTCCTACGAGCAGTACTTC

V gene: TRBV10-1
D gene: TRBD1
clone size: .
J gene: TRBJ1-2
CDR3 protein: CASSELEGGQGTNYGYTF
CDR3 DNA: TGCGCCAGCAGTGAGCTTGAGGGGGGACAGGGGACTAACTATGGCTACACCTTC

V gene: TRBV7-8
D gene: TRBD1
clone size: few
J gene: TRBJ1-6
CDR3 protein: CASSSIIGGGSPLHF
CDR3 DNA: TGTGCCAGCAGCTCCATCATAGGGGGCGGTTCACCCCTCCACTTT

V gene: TRBV6-5
D gene: TRBD1
clone size: .
J gene: TRBJ1-1
CDR3 protein: CASSLYRGNTEAFF
CDR3 DNA: TGTGCCAGCAGTTTATACAGGGGGAACACTGAAGCTTTCTTT

V gene: TRBV18
D gene: TRBD1
clone size: .
J gene: TRBJ1-1
CDR3 protein: CASSQLGQQNTEAFF
CDR3 DNA: TGTGCCAGCTCACAATTGGGACAGCAGAACACTGAAGCTTTCTTT

V gene: TRBV4-2
D gene: TRBD2
clone size: .
J gene: TRBJ2-2
CDR3 protein: CASSHRVSGSLFPGTGELFF
CDR3 DNA: TGTGCCAGCAGCCATCGAGTTAGCGGGAGTTTATTCCCGGGCACCGGGGAGCTGTTTTTT

V gene: TRBV9
D gene: .
clone size: few
J gene: TRBJ1-1
CDR3 protein: CASSVDQGRTEAFF
CDR3 DNA: TGTGCCAGCAGCGTAGACCAGGGGCGGACTGAAGCTTTCTTT

V gene: TRBV19
D gene: TRBD1
clone size: .
J gene: TRBJ1-5
CDR3 protein: CASSIQRGGKPQHF
CDR3 DNA: TGTGCCAGTAGTATACAGAGAGGGGGCAAGCCCCAGCATTTT

V gene: TRBV5-1
D gene: TRBD1
clone size: .
J gene: TRBJ2-1
CDR3 protein: CASSLGDSYNEQFF
CDR3 DNA: TGCGCCAGCAGCTTGGGGGACAGCTACAATGAGCAGTTCTTC

V gene: TRBV19
D gene: TRBD1
clone size: few
J gene: TRBJ1-5
CDR3 protein: CASRTGTDLNQPQHF
CDR3 DNA: TGTGCCAGTAGGACCGGGACAGACCTCAATCAGCCCCAGCATTTT

V gene: TRBV12-5
D gene: .
clone size: .
J gene: TRBJ1-6
CDR3 protein: CASGLNLNSPLHF
CDR3 DNA: TGTGCTAGTGGTTTGAATCTTAATTCACCCCTCCACTTT